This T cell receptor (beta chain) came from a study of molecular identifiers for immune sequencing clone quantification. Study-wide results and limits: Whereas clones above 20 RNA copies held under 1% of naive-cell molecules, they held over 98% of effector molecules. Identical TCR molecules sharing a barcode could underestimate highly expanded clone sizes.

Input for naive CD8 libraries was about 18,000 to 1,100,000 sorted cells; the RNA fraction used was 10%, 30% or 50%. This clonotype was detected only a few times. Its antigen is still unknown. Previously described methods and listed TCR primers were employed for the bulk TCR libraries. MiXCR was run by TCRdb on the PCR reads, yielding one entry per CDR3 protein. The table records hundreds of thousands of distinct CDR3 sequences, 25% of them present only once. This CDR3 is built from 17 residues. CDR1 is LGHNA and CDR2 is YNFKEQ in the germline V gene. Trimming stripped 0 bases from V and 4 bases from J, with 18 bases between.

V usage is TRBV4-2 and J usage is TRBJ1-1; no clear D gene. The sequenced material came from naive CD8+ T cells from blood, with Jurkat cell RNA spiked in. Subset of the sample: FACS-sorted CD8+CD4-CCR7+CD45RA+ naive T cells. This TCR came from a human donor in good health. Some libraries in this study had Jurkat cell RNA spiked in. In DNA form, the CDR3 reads TGTGCCAGCAGCCAAGAGTGGAGGGTATCTCTGTCCACTGAAGCTTTCTTT. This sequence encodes CASSQEWRVSLSTEAFF.